The 25 T cell receptor beta chains below were found in one sample sequenced in a study of T-cell reconstitution after alpha-beta-depleted transplantation in children. Preparation of the TCRbeta library used unique molecular identifiers. TCRdb passed the PCR reads through MiXCR, listing each CDR3 protein once. The profile shows about 360,000 distinct CDR3 sequences, about an eighth of them singletons. The starting material was PBMCs, obtained from the stem cell graft. These receptors originate from a human donor who donated a stem cell graft to a child with Fanconi anemia.

Many counts were recorded for this clonotype. The chain combines TRBV13 with TRBJ2-3; 8 bases line up with TRBD2. Germline loops: CDR1 PRHDT, CDR2 FYEKMQ (reference sequence). This CDR3 region has 16 residues. The V segment lost 2 bases and the J segment 6 bases; nucleotides outside the gene matches: 10. CDR3 in DNA: TGTGCCAGCAGCTTACCCGTCGCGGGGGGCTCTGATACGCAGTATTTT. This codes for CASSLPVAGGSDTQYF.

In this sample, this clonotype turned up many times. The chain carries TRBV29-1 and TRBJ2-5; weak D call: TRBD1 (5 bases). Germline V gene data show CDR1 as SQVTM and CDR2 as ANQGSEA. V was cut by 6 bases and J by 5 bases, with 16 bases left in between. The CDR3 spans 13 residues. CDR3: CSVQVRAGETQYF. DNA of the CDR3: TGCAGCGTCCAGGTCAGGGCTGGCGAGACCCAGTACTTC.

This rearrangement joins TRBV12-3 or TRBV12-4 to TRBJ1-1, with a possible D match to TRBD1 (6 bases). The CDR3 loop spans 12 amino acids. The V end lost 6 bases, the J end lost 8 bases, and 13 bases lay between the germline ends. CDR3 DNA: TGTGCCAGCAGCCGGACAGCGACCGAAGCTTTCTTT. It specifies CASSRTATEAFF.

The chain joins TRBV4-1 to TRBJ2-7, with a weak D call TRBD2 (5 bases). The V gene lost 5 bases and the J gene lost 5 bases, with 16 bases spanning the gap. This CDR3 comprises 14 residues. Per the germline V gene, CDR1 is MGHRA and CDR2 is YSYEKL. The CDR3 bases are TGCGCCAGCAGCTTCTCGAATGGAGGAGACGAGCAGTACTTC. It yields the protein CASSFSNGGDEQYF.

This rearrangement joins TRBV11-2 to TRBJ2-5; D is unclear. CDR3 length: 11 residues. The germline V gene encodes CDR1 SGHAT and CDR2 FQNNGV. V was trimmed by 5 bases and J by 7 bases, leaving 8 bases between them. This CDR3 is CASSHVGTQYF. Written as DNA, the CDR3 is TGTGCCAGCAGCCATGTGGGGACCCAGTACTTC.

This clonotype was counted many times. This chain uses TRBV4-3 with TRBJ2-7, with D possibly TRBD1 on 6 matching bases. The V end lost 0 bases, the J end lost 4 bases, and 13 bases lay between the germline ends. This CDR3 is built from 15 residues. Germline CDR1 reads LGHNA; CDR2 reads YSLEER. The CDR3 region is CASSQELGQQYEQYF. DNA of the CDR3: TGCGCCAGCAGCCAAGAACTTGGACAGCAATACGAGCAGTACTTC.

The CDR3: CASSTGLRTRTEAFF. DNA of the CDR3: TGCGCCAGCAGCACTGGGCTCAGGACCCGCACTGAAGCTTTCTTT. J is TRBJ1-1 and V is TRBV5-1; D call uncertain. The CDR3 has 15 residues. Trimming removed 4 bases at V and 4 bases at J, with 17 bases between. CDR1 and CDR2 from the germline V gene are SGHRS and YFSETQ. The entire variable domain, with the rest obtained from reference TRBV5-1 and TRBJ1-1, is as follows: KAGVTQTPRYLIKTRGQQVTLSCSPISGHRSVSWYQQTPGQGLQFLFEYFSETQRNKGNFPGRFSGRQFSNSRSEMNVSTLELGDSALYLCASSTGLRTRTEAFFGQGTRLTVV.

V usage is TRBV27 and J usage is TRBJ2-5, with TRBD1 matching 9 bases. Germline V lookup: CDR1 MNHEY, CDR2 SMNVEV (reference sequence). The junction had 11 bases not matched to a gene; V was cut back by 8 bases and J by 4 bases. The CDR3 covers 15 residues. CDR3 region: CASHTLGQGRETQYF. For the CDR3, the DNA is TGTGCCAGCCATACCCTGGGACAGGGTCGAGAGACCCAGTACTTC.

This clonotype was counted a few times. The chain is built from TRBV24-1 and TRBJ2-2; no firm D call. CDR3 length equals 12 residues. Trimming removed 8 bases at V and 7 bases at J, with 10 bases between. Germline V gene sequence: CDR1 KGHDR, CDR2 SFDVKD. CDR3 coding DNA: TGTGCCACCACGTTTGGCAGCGGGGAGCTGTTTTTT. This translates into CATTFGSGELFF.

This clonotype was observed a few times. This chain uses TRBV11-2 with TRBJ2-3; D unclear. Trimming removed 2 bases at V and 2 bases at J, with 8 bases between. Germline V gene lookup returns CDR1 SGHAT and CDR2 FQNNGV. This CDR3 has 14 residues. CDR3 in amino acids: CASSLMSVTDTQYF. The CDR3 coding sequence is TGTGCCAGCAGCTTAATGTCGGTCACAGATACGCAGTATTTT.

Many counts were recorded for this clonotype. The V call is TRBV12-3 or TRBV12-4, the J call TRBJ1-4; D gene uncertain. The CDR3 length is 11 residues. Trimming left V 8 bases short and J 2 bases short, with 3 bases between. CDR3 in amino acids: CASSTNEKLFF. The CDR3 DNA reads TGTGCCAGCTCGACTAATGAAAAACTGTTTTTT.

This clonotype has just a few counts. The chain links TRBV6-1 to TRBJ1-2, with D possibly TRBD1 on 6 matching bases. This CDR3 contains 13 residues. Germline lookup yields CDR1 MNHNS and CDR2 SASEGT. V lost 8 bases and J 3 bases, leaving 13 bases between the germline ends. This chain's CDR3 is CASSRGGHYGYTF. CDR3 DNA sequence: TGTGCCAGCTCTAGGGGGGGCCACTATGGCTACACCTTC.

This clonotype occurred a few times. The chain carries TRBV5-1 and TRBJ2-2; 8 bases line up with TRBD1. The length of the CDR3 is 17 residues. The trim removed 3 bases at V and 1 base at J, leaving 8 bases unmatched. Germline-derived CDR1 and CDR2 are SGHRS and YFSETQ. The CDR3 loop is CASSYRTGPQNTGELFF. As DNA, the CDR3 is TGCGCCAGCAGCTACCGGACAGGGCCCCAGAACACCGGGGAGCTGTTTTTT.

The chain has TRBV28 and TRBJ1-1, with a possible D match to TRBD1 (6 bases). The CDR3 totals 11 residues. Germline CDR1 reads MDHEN; CDR2 reads SYDVKM. V was trimmed by 7 bases and J by 5 bases, leaving 8 bases between them. CDR3 nucleotide sequence: TGTGCCAGCACAGGGGAAACTGAAGCTTTCTTT. Protein product: CASTGETEAFF.

CDR3 residues: CAWILQIGTFF. CDR3 DNA: TGTGCCTGGATCTTACAGATCGGAACTTTCTTT. The chain has TRBV30 and TRBJ1-1; D gene unclear. Germline V gene sequence: CDR1 GTSNPN, CDR2 SVGIG (reference sequence). V was cut by 4 bases and J by 12 bases, with 15 bases left in between. This CDR3 comprises 11 residues.

This clonotype occurred many times. V gene TRBV6-5 combines with J gene TRBJ2-1; D perhaps matches TRBD2 (6 bases). The germline V and J ends were trimmed by 2 bases and 2 bases, with 10 bases remaining between them. Germline V gene lookup returns CDR1 MNHEY and CDR2 SVGAGI. The CDR3 totals 15 residues. CDR3 DNA sequence: TGTGCCAGCAGTTACGCGGGGCCCGCCTACAATGAGCAGTTCTTC. Residues: CASSYAGPAYNEQFF.

The rearrangement links TRBV20-1 to TRBJ1-5; D call uncertain. Germline V gene sequence: CDR1 DFQATT, CDR2 SNEGSKA (reference sequence). V lost 2 bases and J 3 bases, leaving 5 bases between the germline ends. This CDR3 has 12 residues. CDR3 sequence: CSARILNQPQHF. CDR3 bases: TGCAGTGCTAGAATCCTCAATCAGCCCCAGCATTTT.

This clonotype was seen at least ten times. The chain employs TRBV4-2 and TRBJ2-7, with a tentative D call TRBD2 (6 bases). This CDR3 is built from 16 residues. V was pared by 0 bases and J by 3 bases, with 15 bases between. Germline V lookup: CDR1 LGHNA, CDR2 YNFKEQ. As DNA, the CDR3 is TGTGCCAGCAGCCAAGAACAACGGGGGAGCTTCTACGAGCAGTACTTC. This gives the protein CASSQEQRGSFYEQYF.

This clonotype was seen a few times. The rearrangement links TRBV7-9 to TRBJ2-2, with 7 bases lining up with TRBD1. The CDR3 runs to 16 residues. The V and J ends lost 5 bases and 2 bases, in that order; junction bases with no gene match: 8. Per the germline V gene, CDR1 is SEHNR and CDR2 is FQNEAQ (reference sequence). CDR3 sequence: CASSPNGTVNTGELFF. The CDR3, as DNA: TGTGCCAGCAGCCCGAACGGGACAGTTAACACCGGGGAGCTGTTTTTT.

The chain is built from TRBV7-6 and TRBJ2-4; D is possibly TRBD1 (7 bases). V was shortened by 1 base and J by 8 bases, with 12 bases between the two germline ends. CDR1 SGHVS and CDR2 FNYEAQ come from the germline V gene. The CDR3 is made up of 14 amino acids. The chain's CDR3 is CASSLVSRGDIQYF. CDR3 DNA sequence: TGTGCCAGCAGCTTAGTTAGCAGGGGGGACATTCAGTACTTC. Filled out from reference TRBV7-6 and TRBJ2-4, the complete variable domain reads GAGVSQSPRYKVTKRGQDVALRCDPISGHVSLYWYRQALGQGPEFLTYFNYEAQQDKSGLPNDRFSAERPEGSISTLTIQRTEQRDSAMYRCASSLVSRGDIQYFGAGTRLSVL.

This clonotype was detected many times. The V gene is TRBV3-1, the J gene TRBJ1-2; no definite D call. The CDR3 runs to 12 residues. The germline gives CDR1 LGHDT, CDR2 YNNKEL (reference sequence). V shed 1 base and J shed 3 bases, with 3 bases lying between them. Written as DNA, the CDR3 is TGTGCCAGCAGCCAAGCAGACTATGGCTACACCTTC. This translates into CASSQADYGYTF.

This clonotype was observed a handful of times. V gene TRBV5-5 combines with J gene TRBJ1-6, with TRBD1 matching 7 bases. The CDR3 contains 15 residues. The germline V gene has CDR1 SGHKS and CDR2 YYEKEE (reference sequence). V lost 5 bases and J lost 3; bases outside the gene matches: 5. For the CDR3, the DNA is TGTGCCAGCAGTTCCACAGGGGACTATAATTCACCCCTCCACTTT. This encodes CASSSTGDYNSPLHF.

This chain joins TRBV2 and TRBJ1-1; D possibly corresponds to TRBD1 (5 bases). The ends were cut back, 10 bases at V and 2 bases at J, with 17 bases in the middle. The CDR3 totals 14 residues. CDR1 and CDR2 (germline): SNHLY, FYNNEI. CDR3: CATRAGLGNTEAFF. The DNA of the CDR3 is TGTGCCACTAGAGCAGGGCTAGGAAACACTGAAGCTTTCTTT.

Many counts were recorded for this clonotype. The gene calls are TRBV15 and TRBJ2-7, with D possibly matching TRBD2 (5 bases). V lost 8 bases and J 5 bases, leaving 25 bases between the germline ends. This CDR3 is 16 amino acids long. CDR1 and CDR2 from the germline V gene are LNHNV and YYDKDF (reference sequence). CDR3 DNA sequence: TGTGCCACCCGCTCCGGCGAGGGATTCTTTGTGGACGAGCAGTACGTC. Translating it yields CATRSGEGFFVDEQYV.

This clonotype was seen only a few times. V and J are TRBV3-1 and TRBJ1-2; unclear D gene. The CDR3 covers 14 residues. Germline V gene lookup returns CDR1 LGHDT and CDR2 YNNKEL (reference sequence). The ends were cut back, 4 bases at V and 5 bases at J, with 14 bases in the middle. DNA of the CDR3: TGTGCCAGCAGCCCAGATCCGCAGGTTTATGGCTACACCTTC. It encodes CASSPDPQVYGYTF. Combining the CDR3 with reference TRBV3-1 and TRBJ1-2 gives the whole variable domain DTAVSQTPKYLVTQMGNDKSIKCEQNLGHDTMYWYKQDSKKFLKIMFSYNNKELIINETVPNRFSPKSPDKAHLNLHINSLELGDSAVYFCASSPDPQVYGYTFGSGTRLTVV.